This T cell receptor (beta chain) was identified in a study of vaccination effects on CD4 cells after COVID-19. The V and J ends lost 6 bases and 0 bases respectively, with 13 bases between them. The CDR3 runs to 15 residues. The germline gives CDR1 SEHNR, CDR2 FQNEAQ (reference sequence). In the case of this clone: Its antigen is currently unknown.

Using immunoSEQ multiplex PCR, the repertoire was profiled, and TCRdb retains in-frame clones only, with some absent. The table has some 35,000 clones, roughly 79% seen once. Before any sequencing was done, the ViraFEST assay used viral peptide pools to expand antigen-specific CD4+ T cells. It was after more than 8 days of culture that CD4+ T cells were isolated. Of the BNT162b2 and mRNA-1273 vaccines, participants received two doses of one or the other. Whole-study results and caveats: Convalescent patients in the study were few, and early post-infection timepoints were absent.

The V call is TRBV7-9, the J call TRBJ2-3; tentatively, D is TRBD2 (6 bases). Sample: CD4+ T cells from PBMCs cultured with HCoV-NL63 spike peptides, taken after COVID-19 vaccination. This receptor was identified in a human donor who received a COVID-19 vaccine. Some clones in this sample may be carry-over from other donors' samples. CDR3 nucleotide sequence: TGTGCCAGCAGTCCGACTGGGACTAGCACAGATACGCAGTATTTT. Its protein product is CASSPTGTSTDTQYF.